This T cell receptor (beta chain) derives from a study of blood T cell repertoires in COVID-19 (TCRdb year 2020). Broadly, across the study: Collaborator samples came from the United States, Italy and Spain and covered acute and convalescent phases of COVID-19. The prospective study material was composed of cDNA or gDNA derived from T cells, B-cell-depleted T cells, or PBMCs. The samples were drawn from the first 160 participants of the ongoing ImmuneRACE study and from 1,254 subjects provided by 6 global collaborators. Where HLA class I and class II types were available, the types were taken from metadata supplied by the sample provider, not from assay-based typing. A de-identified subject ID, COVID-19 status, age in years and sex were almost always included in the sample metadata. Deeply sampled blood TCRbeta repertoires from subjects exposed to, actively infected with, or recovered from COVID-19 were included in the dataset. A freely available public database, intended as a resource for researchers studying the immune response to SARS-CoV-2, is where the repertoires were released. The study at large found these results: The quantity of clinical and demographic metadata differed by source and by participant and was supplied without curation.

Another Seattle source contributed samples from volunteer blood donors who had recovered from COVID-19. Each collaborating institution followed its own protocols to collect whole blood in K2EDTA tubes. Collaborator samples were shipped for TCRbeta analysis as frozen whole blood, isolated PBMCs, or DNA extracted from either sample type. The immunoSEQ Assay, a bias-controlled multiplex PCR, was used to amplify TCRbeta CDR3 regions from genomic DNA. The paper's data handling went like this. The number of nucleated cells in each sample was estimated from the amplification of reference gene primers within the assay. To quantify the absolute abundance of each unique TCRbeta CDR3 rearrangement, sequence reads were collapsed and filtered. For each sample, productive Simpson clonality was calculated as the square root of Simpson's diversity index over productive rearrangements. Sourced from immuneACCESS, this table was stored by TCRdb with only in-frame sequences that have V and J called. A share of the clones is absent; for the studies checked, an unresolved V gene accounts for under half, and the remainder has no known explanation. The V and J calls and clone size come from that table; D and trimming were worked out from the DNA. This sample has about 240,000 clones in its table, and 87% of those were observed once. Just over 7% of the sample belongs to the ten largest clones.

Trimming accounts for 2 bases at V and 7 bases at J, while the number of junction bases matched to no gene is 9. For CDR1 and CDR2, the germline V gene (reference sequence) lists LGHDT and YNNKEL. Reading from cysteine to phenylalanine, the CDR3 counts 18 amino acids. Only CDR3 DNA is held: 54 bases, read in frame from base 1. A word on this clone: No antigen is known for it. Qualities for individual bases were not recorded, and no much larger clone is one base off.

The sequencing input was peripheral blood. The rearrangement joined TRBV3-1 (or the pseudogene TRBV3-2) to TRBJ2-2; 14 bases in the middle match TRBD2. The sequence derives from a man in his 60s who had recovered from COVID-19. The CDR3 reads CASSQRWTSGGQGGELFF. Read as DNA, the sequence is TGTGCCAGCAGCCAAAGATGGACTAGCGGGGGGCAGGGCGGGGAGCTGTTTTTT.